What follows is one T cell receptor (beta chain) and its context. This sample was taken from a study of T cell responses to AZD1222 COVID-19 vaccine. Method: immunoSEQ multiplex PCR; TCRdb's copy keeps in-frame clones and lacks some. The sample includes about 110,000 clones, around 90% of them seen just once. The sample here was peripheral blood, taken on day 0 of AZD1222 vaccination. The TCR comes from an adult in good health.

The CDR3 DNA is TGTGCCAGCAGTGAAGTCCAACGGGGAACTGAAGCTTTCTTT. It specifies CASSEVQRGTEAFF. The chain is built from TRBV2 and TRBJ1-1; D unclear. The CDR3 extends over 14 amino acids. Germline assignment: CDR1 SNHLY and CDR2 FYNNEI. V was shortened by 1 base and J by 5 bases, with 11 bases between the two germline ends.